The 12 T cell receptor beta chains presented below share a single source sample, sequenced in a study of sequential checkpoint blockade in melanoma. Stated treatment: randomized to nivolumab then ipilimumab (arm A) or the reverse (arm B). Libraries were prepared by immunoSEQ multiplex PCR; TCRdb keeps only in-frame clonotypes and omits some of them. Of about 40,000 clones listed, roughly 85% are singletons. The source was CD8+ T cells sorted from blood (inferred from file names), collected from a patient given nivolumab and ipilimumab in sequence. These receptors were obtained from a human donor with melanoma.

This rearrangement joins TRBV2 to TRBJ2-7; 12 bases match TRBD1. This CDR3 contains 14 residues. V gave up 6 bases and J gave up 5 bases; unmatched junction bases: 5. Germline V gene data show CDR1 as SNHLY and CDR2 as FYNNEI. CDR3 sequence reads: CASSLGQGADEQYV. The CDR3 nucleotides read TGTGCCAGCAGCTTGGGACAGGGGGCCGACGAGCAGTACGTC.

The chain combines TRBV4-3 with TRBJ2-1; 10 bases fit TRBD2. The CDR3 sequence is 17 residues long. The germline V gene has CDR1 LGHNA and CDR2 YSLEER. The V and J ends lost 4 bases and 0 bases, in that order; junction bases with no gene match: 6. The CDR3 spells CASSPGTSVHSYNEQFF. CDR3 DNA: TGCGCCAGCAGCCCCGGGACTAGCGTTCACTCCTACAATGAGCAGTTCTTC.

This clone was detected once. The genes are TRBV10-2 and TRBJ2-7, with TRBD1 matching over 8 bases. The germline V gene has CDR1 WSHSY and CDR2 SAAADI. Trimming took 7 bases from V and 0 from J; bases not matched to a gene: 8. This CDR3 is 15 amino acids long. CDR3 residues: CASKQGAWTSYEQYF. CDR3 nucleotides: TGCGCCAGCAAGCAGGGGGCTTGGACCTCCTACGAGCAGTACTTC.

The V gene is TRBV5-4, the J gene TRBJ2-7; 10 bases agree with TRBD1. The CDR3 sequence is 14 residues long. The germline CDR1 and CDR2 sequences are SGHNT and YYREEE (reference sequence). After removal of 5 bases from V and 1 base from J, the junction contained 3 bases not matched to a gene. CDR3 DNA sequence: TGTGCCAGCAGGCCGGGACAGGGGTCCTACGAGCAGTACGTC. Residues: CASRPGQGSYEQYV.

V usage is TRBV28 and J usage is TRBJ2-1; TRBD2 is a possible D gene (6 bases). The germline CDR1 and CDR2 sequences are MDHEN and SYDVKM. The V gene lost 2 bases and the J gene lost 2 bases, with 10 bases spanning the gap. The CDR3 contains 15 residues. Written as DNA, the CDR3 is TGTGCCAGCAGTTTAAGGCTAGCGACCTACAATGAGCAGTTCTTC. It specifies CASSLRLATYNEQFF.

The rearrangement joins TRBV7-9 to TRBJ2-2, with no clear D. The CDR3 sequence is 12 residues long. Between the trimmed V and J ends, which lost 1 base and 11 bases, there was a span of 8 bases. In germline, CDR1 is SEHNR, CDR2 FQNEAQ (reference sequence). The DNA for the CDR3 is TGTGCCAGCAGCTTAGGAGCCCCCGAGCTGTTTTTT. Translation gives CASSLGAPELFF.

The CDR3 DNA reads as TGTGCCAGCAGCTTGGGACTAACCTACGAGCAGTACGTC. It codes for CASSLGLTYEQYV. The chain recombines TRBV5-6 with TRBJ2-7; D may be TRBD2 (5 bases). From germline, CDR1 is SGHDT and CDR2 YYEEEE. The CDR3 extends over 13 amino acids. V dropped 0 bases and J dropped 2 bases, with 6 bases sitting between them.

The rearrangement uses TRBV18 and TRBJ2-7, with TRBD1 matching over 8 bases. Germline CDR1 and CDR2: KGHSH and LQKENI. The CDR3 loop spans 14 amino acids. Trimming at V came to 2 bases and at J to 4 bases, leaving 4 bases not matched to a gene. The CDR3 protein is CASSPRTGYYEQYF. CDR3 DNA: TGTGCCAGCTCACCAAGGACAGGGTATTACGAGCAGTACTTC.

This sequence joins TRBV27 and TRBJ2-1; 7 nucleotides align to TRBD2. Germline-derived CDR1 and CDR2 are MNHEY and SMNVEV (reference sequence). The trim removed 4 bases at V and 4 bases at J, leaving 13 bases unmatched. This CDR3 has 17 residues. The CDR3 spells CASSSGLSGFLYNEQFF. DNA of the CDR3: TGTGCCAGCAGTTCGGGACTATCAGGGTTCTTATACAATGAGCAGTTCTTC.

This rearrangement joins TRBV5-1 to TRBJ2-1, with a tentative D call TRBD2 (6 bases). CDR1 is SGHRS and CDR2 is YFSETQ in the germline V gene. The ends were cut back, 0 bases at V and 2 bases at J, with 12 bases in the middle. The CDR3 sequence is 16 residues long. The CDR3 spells CASSLVPSETYNEQFF. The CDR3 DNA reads TGCGCCAGCAGCTTGGTCCCTAGCGAAACCTACAATGAGCAGTTCTTC.

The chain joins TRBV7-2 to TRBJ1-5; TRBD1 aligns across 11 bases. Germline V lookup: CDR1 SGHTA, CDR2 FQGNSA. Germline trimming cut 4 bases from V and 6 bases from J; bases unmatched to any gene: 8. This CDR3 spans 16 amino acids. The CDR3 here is CASSSHGTGGGQPQHF. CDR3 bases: TGTGCCAGCAGCTCGCACGGGACAGGGGGGGGTCAGCCCCAGCATTTT.

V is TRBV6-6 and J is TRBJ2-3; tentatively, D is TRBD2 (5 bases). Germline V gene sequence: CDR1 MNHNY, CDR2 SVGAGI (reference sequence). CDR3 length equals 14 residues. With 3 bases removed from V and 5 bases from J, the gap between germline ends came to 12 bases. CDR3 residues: CASSYRGSVDTQYF. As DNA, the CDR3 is TGTGCCAGCAGTTATCGGGGTAGCGTAGATACGCAGTATTTT.